This passage covers 3 T cell receptor beta chains from one sample sequenced in a study of T-cell reconstitution after alpha-beta-depleted transplantation in children. Preparation of the TCRbeta library was carried out with unique molecular identifiers. TCRdb ran MiXCR on the PCR reads and lists one entry per CDR3 protein. The sample holds around 800,000 distinct CDR3 sequences, about 16% seen once. The source was PBMCs, mostly from graft donor cells, collected 360 days after TCRalphabeta/CD19-depleted stem cell transplant. The receptors originated from a male patient aged 5 to 17 who had a stem cell transplant for acute lymphoblastic leukemia, so the T cells may come from the graft donor.

This chain links TRBV19 with TRBJ2-1; D not certain. The CDR3 totals 10 residues. The germline V and J ends were trimmed by 3 bases and 9 bases, with 3 bases remaining between them. Germline CDR1 is LNHDA and CDR2 is SQIVND (reference sequence). Here the CDR3 reads CASSIFEQFF. Written as DNA, the CDR3 is TGTGCCAGTAGTATCTTTGAGCAGTTCTTC.

This clonotype was counted between two and nine times. This chain joins TRBV20-1 and TRBJ1-5, with D uncertain. Trimming removed 2 bases at V and 7 bases at J, with 6 bases between. The CDR3 has 11 amino acids. CDR1 is DFQATT, CDR2 SNEGSKA, per germline (reference sequence). CDR3 bases: TGCAGTGCTAGAAGGTTCCAGCCCCAGCATTTT. Its translation: CSARRFQPQHF.

The rearrangement joins TRBV5-1 to TRBJ1-2, with D perhaps matching TRBD1 (6 bases). V lost 4 bases to trimming and J lost 4 bases, with 23 bases between them. The germline V gene encodes CDR1 SGHRS and CDR2 YFSETQ. The CDR3 has 17 amino acids. The CDR3 spells CASSQLGGPGPVYGYTF. The DNA for the CDR3 is TGCGCCAGCAGCCAACTTGGGGGCCCCGGACCGGTCTATGGCTACACCTTC.